Presented here are 5 T cell receptor beta chains from one specimen sequenced in a study of Graves' ophthalmopathy and Graves' hyperthyroidism listed by TCRdb under 2018. The reads were generated on an Illumina HiSeq 2000. For repertoire sequencing, the TCR beta CDR3 regions were amplified from RNA transcripts. The first round was an RT-PCR using HTBI primers with the Qiagen OneStep RT-PCR kit, and this first round was followed by a second-round multiplex PCR, then size selection and purification. TCRdb reprocessed the public reads (quality trimming at Q25 with fastp, clone calling with MiXCR) and kept in-frame beta chains. Here each entry gathers all rows of one CDR3 protein and keeps the most common genes and DNA. The sample records about 740,000 distinct CDR3 sequences, 40% of which are singletons. In total, the top ten clones hold 44% of the sample. The sample taken for sequencing was peripheral blood. These receptors were collected from an adult man with Graves' ophthalmopathy.

The sample holds many counts of this clonotype. The chain joins TRBV20-1 to TRBJ1-2; 10 positions match TRBD1. Losses at the gene ends were 5 bases for V and 3 bases for J; bases not matched to a gene: 6. The CDR3 has 14 residues. Germline CDR1 is DFQATT and CDR2 is SNEGSKA (reference sequence). CDR3 DNA: TGCAGTGCTGTAATAGGGACAGGGGACTATGGCTACACCTTC. Encoded protein: CSAVIGTGDYGYTF.

This clonotype was observed at least ten times. CDR3 nucleotide sequence: TGTGCCAGCAGCCTAGGACAGGGGCAGACCCAGTACTTC. It yields the protein CASSLGQGQTQYF. The chain uses TRBV12-3 or TRBV12-4 and TRBJ2-5; 9 nucleotides agree with TRBD1. Losses at the gene ends were 6 bases for V and 6 bases for J; bases not matched to a gene: 5. This CDR3 has 13 residues.

This sequence joins TRBV29-1 and TRBJ2-5, with TRBD2 matching over 10 bases. This CDR3 contains 12 residues. Trimming at V came to 7 bases and at J to 5 bases, leaving 4 bases not matched to a gene. Germline lookup yields CDR1 SQVTM and CDR2 ANQGSEA. CDR3 DNA sequence: TGCAGCGAGCGGGGGGGGGATGAGACCCAGTACTTC. This encodes CSERGGDETQYF. Based on the CDR3 plus reference TRBV29-1 and TRBJ2-5, the full variable domain is SAVISQKPSRDICQRGTSLTIQCQVDSQVTMMFWYRQQPGQSLTLIATANQGSEATYESGFVIDKFPISRPNLTFSTLTVSNMSPEDSSIYLCSERGGDETQYFGPGTRLLVL.

The CDR3, as DNA: TGTGCCAGCAGCCTGTCGGGGACAAACTACGAGCAGTACTTC. Encoded protein: CASSLSGTNYEQYF. This chain connects TRBV2 to TRBJ2-7; D might be TRBD1 (6 bases). V lost 6 bases and J 3 bases, leaving 15 bases between the germline ends. Germline V gene lookup returns CDR1 SNHLY and CDR2 FYNNEI. The CDR3 is made up of 14 amino acids.

This clonotype appeared a few times. This rearrangement joins TRBV19 to TRBJ2-6; 8 positions agree with TRBD2. The CDR3 runs 16 residues. Per germline, CDR1 LNHDA and CDR2 SQIVND (reference sequence). The ends lost 3 bases at V and 3 bases at J; junction bases unmatched: 4. CDR3 DNA sequence: TGTGCCAGTAGTATTGAGCGGGGGTTTGGGGCCAACGTCCTGACTTTC. Its protein is CASSIERGFGANVLTF.